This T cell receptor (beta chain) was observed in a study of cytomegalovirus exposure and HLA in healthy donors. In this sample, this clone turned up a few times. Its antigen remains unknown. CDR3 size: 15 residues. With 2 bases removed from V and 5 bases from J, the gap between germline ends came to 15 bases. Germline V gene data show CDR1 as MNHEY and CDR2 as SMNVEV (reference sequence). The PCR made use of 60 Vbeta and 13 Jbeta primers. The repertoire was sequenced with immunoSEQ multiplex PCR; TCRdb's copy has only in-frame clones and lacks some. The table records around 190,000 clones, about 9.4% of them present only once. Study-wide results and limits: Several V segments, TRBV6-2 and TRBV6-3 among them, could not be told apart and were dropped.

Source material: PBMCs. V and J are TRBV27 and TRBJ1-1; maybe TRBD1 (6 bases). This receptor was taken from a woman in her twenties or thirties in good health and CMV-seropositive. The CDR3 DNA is TGTGCCAGCAGTTTACGGGAACAGGGAAGTACTGAAGCTTTCTTT. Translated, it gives CASSLREQGSTEAFF.